A single sample gave rise to the 8 T cell receptor beta chains below, sequenced in a study of naive and memory T cell subsets. Study-wide findings and caveats: Possibly reflecting memory cells re-expressing CD45RA, a few larger clonotypes occurred in naive repertoires, especially CD8.

An equimolar mix of two oligonucleotides served as the beta constant-region primer for TRBC1 and TRBC2. Ligated cDNA was amplified by four rounds of PCR with nested alpha and beta constant-region primers and SP2. TCRdb recomputed calls from the UMI-ligation and nested PCR reads with MiXCR, one row per CDR3 protein. The sample consists of some 82,000 distinct CDR3 sequences, around 10% of them appearing once. These receptors' antigens are unknown. Sequenced material: naive CD4+ T cells from blood. The receptors were sampled from a human donor in good health.

The chain uses TRBV6-1 and TRBJ1-5, with unresolved D. The germline gives CDR1 MNHNS, CDR2 SASEGT. Trimming pared 2 bases from V and 2 bases from J, leaving 4 bases between. There are 13 residues in the CDR3. The CDR3 is CASSETRNQPQHF. The CDR3 region has the DNA TGTGCCAGCAGTGAAACGCGCAATCAGCCCCAGCATTTT.

A few counts support this clonotype. J is TRBJ2-7 and V is TRBV20-1; 7 nucleotides agree with TRBD1. The germline V gene encodes CDR1 DFQATT and CDR2 SNEGSKA (reference sequence). Germline trimming cut 7 bases from V and 3 bases from J; bases unmatched to any gene: 3. The CDR3 is 11 amino acids. CDR3 nucleotides: TGCAGTGGTGACAGGGTCTACGAGCAGTACTTC. Translating gives CSGDRVYEQYF.

This clonotype came up a few times. The chain links TRBV5-1 to TRBJ2-5; D is ambiguous. Germline CDR1 SGHRS, CDR2 YFSETQ. With 0 bases removed from V and 0 bases from J, the gap between germline ends came to 6 bases. The CDR3 loop spans 14 amino acids. The CDR3 bases are TGCGCCAGCAGCTTGGGGCAGAACCAAGAGACCCAGTACTTC. This gives the protein CASSLGQNQETQYF.

The chain links TRBV7-2 to TRBJ2-5; D may be TRBD2 (6 bases). Germline assignment: CDR1 SGHTA and CDR2 FQGNSA. The CDR3 covers 15 residues. Trimming cost V 1 base and J 1 base, with 10 bases left between them. The CDR3 loop is CASSLGSGSQETQYF. Written as DNA, the CDR3 is TGTGCCAGCAGCTTAGGATCCGGGAGCCAAGAGACCCAGTACTTC.

This clonotype has at least ten counts. The V gene is TRBV4-3, the J gene TRBJ2-1; no clear D gene. The CDR3 extends over 17 amino acids. Per the germline V gene, CDR1 is LGHNA and CDR2 is YSLEER. V lost 0 bases to trimming and J lost 0 bases, with 12 bases between them. The CDR3 loop is CASSQDIGTSSYNEQFF. The CDR3 nucleotides read TGCGCCAGCAGCCAAGATATAGGAACAAGCTCCTACAATGAGCAGTTCTTC.

This chain uses TRBV3-1 with TRBJ2-1; the match to TRBD2 covers 7 bases. Losses at the gene ends were 0 bases for V and 11 bases for J; bases not matched to a gene: 4. The CDR3 runs to 13 residues. Germline loops: CDR1 LGHDT, CDR2 YNNKEL (reference sequence). CDR3 DNA sequence: TGTGCCAGCAGCCAAGATTGGGAGGGGAAGCAGTTCTTC. Residues: CASSQDWEGKQFF.

This clonotype has at least ten counts. The chain employs TRBV29-1 and TRBJ1-1; D may be TRBD1 (5 bases). Germline V CDR1 and CDR2: SQVTM, ANQGSEA. The CDR3 spans 11 residues. V was pared by 7 bases and J by 6 bases, with 12 bases between. CDR3 amino acids: CSADTRAEAFF. The CDR3 DNA follows: TGCAGCGCCGACACCAGGGCTGAAGCTTTCTTT.

The chain has TRBV15 and TRBJ1-1; maybe TRBD1 (6 bases). The CDR3 is 14 amino acids. V was clipped by 2 bases and J by 6 bases, with 13 bases between them. CDR1 is LNHNV and CDR2 is YYDKDF in the germline V gene (reference sequence). CDR3 loop: CATSRPEDSAEAFF. The CDR3 DNA follows: TGTGCCACCAGCAGACCCGAGGACAGCGCTGAAGCTTTCTTT.